Listed below are T cell receptor beta chains from one sample, sequenced in a study of identical twins. A single record per CDR3 protein comes from TCRdb applying MiXCR to the 5' RACE reads. The sample consists of nearly 900,000 distinct CDR3 sequences, more than 9% of them appearing once. The sample also formed part of further work on yellow fever vaccine responses in identical twins.

Sample: PBMCs. The source of these receptors is a woman under 30 in good health. Both conserved end residues are part of each CDR3. A D gene is named only where the DNA matches it firmly. Size is omitted from some rows. Given values are once, few, many or a class for expanded clones.

V: TRBV20-1
D: .
size: .
J: TRBJ2-7
CDR3: CSAFRESGGPKAYEQYF
DNA: TGCAGTGCCTTCAGAGAGTCCGGGGGCCCAAAGGCCTACGAGCAGTACTTC

V: TRBV20-1
D: TRBD1
size: few
J: TRBJ2-2
CDR3: CSARDPDRGNTGELFF
DNA: TGCAGTGCTAGAGATCCAGACAGGGGGAACACCGGGGAGCTGTTTTTT

V: TRBV10-3
D: .
size: few
J: TRBJ2-7
CDR3: CAQGATREGEQYF
DNA: TGTGCCCAAGGGGCGACCCGAGAGGGGGAGCAGTACTTC

V: TRBV24-1
D: TRBD2
size: many
J: TRBJ2-1
CDR3: CATSESLAGGPRSYNEQFF
DNA: TGTGCCACCAGTGAATCGCTAGCGGGAGGGCCGAGGTCCTACAATGAGCAGTTCTTC

V: TRBV10-1
D: .
size: few
J: TRBJ2-1
CDR3: CASSHGGGYYNEQFF
DNA: TGCGCCAGCAGTCACGGTGGGGGTTATTACAATGAGCAGTTCTTC

V: TRBV19
D: TRBD1
size: .
J: TRBJ2-7
CDR3: CASSHRDRGAEQYF
DNA: TGTGCCAGTAGTCACCGGGACAGGGGAGCCGAGCAGTACTTC

V: TRBV7-9
D: TRBD1
size: .
J: TRBJ1-2
CDR3: CASSLPGQNPELYGYTF
DNA: TGTGCCAGCAGCTTACCGGGACAGAACCCCGAACTCTATGGCTACACCTTC

V: TRBV28
D: .
size: .
J: TRBJ2-2
CDR3: CASSQRPLGTGELFF
DNA: TGTGCCAGCAGCCAGCGGCCTCTGGGCACCGGGGAGCTGTTTTTT

V: TRBV20-1
D: TRBD1
size: .
J: TRBJ1-1
CDR3: CSAKRQGGNTEAFF
DNA: TGCAGTGCTAAGAGACAGGGGGGGAACACTGAAGCTTTCTTT

V: TRBV3-1
D: TRBD1
size: .
J: TRBJ2-2
CDR3: CASSQPRTGKAGELFF
DNA: TGTGCCAGCAGCCAACCCCGGACAGGGAAGGCCGGGGAGCTGTTTTTT

V: TRBV7-9
D: .
size: few
J: TRBJ2-7
CDR3: CASSLRSDEQYF
DNA: TGTGCCAGCAGCTTAAGGTCGGACGAGCAGTACTTC

V: TRBV7-3
D: TRBD1
size: once
J: TRBJ2-3
CDR3: CASRSDRGPADTQYF
DNA: TGTGCCAGCAGGTCGGACAGGGGGCCGGCAGATACGCAGTATTTT

V: TRBV7-9
D: .
size: .
J: TRBJ2-2
CDR3: CASSLGDSGNTGELFF
DNA: TGTGCCAGCAGCTTAGGGGATAGCGGAAACACCGGGGAGCTGTTTTTT

V: TRBV7-9
D: TRBD1
size: .
J: TRBJ2-1
CDR3: CASSISTGVTYNEQFF
DNA: TGTGCCAGCAGCATTTCGACAGGGGTGACCTACAATGAGCAGTTCTTC

V: TRBV6-1
D: TRBD1
size: .
J: TRBJ2-1
CDR3: CASRTGSSYNEQFF
DNA: TGTGCCAGCAGGACAGGGAGCTCCTACAATGAGCAGTTCTTC

V: TRBV4-2
D: .
size: .
J: TRBJ2-7
CDR3: CASSPNVRTDSYEQYF
DNA: TGTGCCAGCAGCCCGAACGTTAGGACTGATTCCTACGAGCAGTACTTC

V: TRBV18
D: TRBD1
size: many
J: TRBJ2-7
CDR3: CASSSPDRGSGEQYF
DNA: TGTGCCAGCTCATCCCCAGACAGGGGTAGTGGCGAGCAGTACTTC

V: TRBV12-3/TRBV12-4
D: .
size: .
J: TRBJ1-1
CDR3: CASSLGPPTGNTEAFF
DNA: TGTGCCAGCAGTTTAGGCCCCCCCACAGGGAACACTGAAGCTTTCTTT

V: TRBV5-1
D: .
size: many
J: TRBJ1-6
CDR3: CASSWDDTHNSPLHF
DNA: TGCGCCAGCAGCTGGGATGACACGCATAATTCACCCCTCCACTTT

V: TRBV28
D: TRBD2
size: few
J: TRBJ2-1
CDR3: CASSLHATSGGASEQFF
DNA: TGTGCCAGCAGTCTCCACGCAACTAGCGGGGGGGCAAGTGAGCAGTTCTTC

V: TRBV6-1
D: TRBD2
size: few
J: TRBJ2-3
CDR3: CASRNPLAGESTDTQYF
DNA: TGTGCCAGCAGGAACCCACTAGCGGGGGAAAGCACAGATACGCAGTATTTT

V: TRBV25-1
D: .
size: .
J: TRBJ2-1
CDR3: CASSDGANSYNEQFF
DNA: TGTGCCAGCAGTGACGGAGCGAACTCCTACAATGAGCAGTTCTTC

V: TRBV9
D: TRBD2
size: few
J: TRBJ2-5
CDR3: CASSGLAVKTQYF
DNA: TGTGCCAGCAGCGGACTAGCTGTCAAGACCCAGTACTTC

V: TRBV5-1
D: TRBD2
size: .
J: TRBJ2-2
CDR3: CASSWRAVGAGYAGELFF
DNA: TGCGCCAGCAGCTGGAGGGCGGTGGGAGCGGGATACGCCGGGGAGCTGTTTTTT

V: TRBV29-1
D: TRBD2
size: few
J: TRBJ2-3
CDR3: CSASPAGGPTDTQYF
DNA: TGCAGCGCCTCCCCAGCGGGAGGGCCAACAGATACGCAGTATTTT

V: TRBV15
D: TRBD2
size: .
J: TRBJ2-7
CDR3: CATSVRTSSGEQYF
DNA: TGTGCCACCAGCGTCCGGACTAGCTCGGGCGAGCAGTACTTC

V: TRBV29-1
D: TRBD1
size: few
J: TRBJ2-1
CDR3: CSAAPGPGGFNEQFF
DNA: TGCAGCGCCGCCCCGGGCCCAGGGGGCTTCAATGAGCAGTTCTTC

V: TRBV5-6
D: .
size: .
J: TRBJ1-2
CDR3: CASSAFNINYGYTF
DNA: TGTGCCAGCAGCGCCTTCAATATTAACTATGGCTACACCTTC

V: TRBV12-3/TRBV12-4
D: .
size: .
J: TRBJ2-3
CDR3: CASSPGVGQADTQYF
DNA: TGTGCCAGCAGTCCAGGGGTGGGGCAGGCAGATACGCAGTATTTT

V: TRBV3-1
D: .
size: .
J: TRBJ2-5
CDR3: CASSQGASRRETQYF
DNA: TGTGCCAGCAGCCAAGGGGCGTCGCGGAGAGAGACCCAGTACTTC

V: TRBV5-6
D: .
size: few
J: TRBJ2-5
CDR3: CASSLGQEERKTQYF
DNA: TGTGCCAGCAGCTTGGGGCAAGAAGAGCGGAAGACCCAGTACTTC

V: TRBV20-1
D: .
size: .
J: TRBJ2-1
CDR3: CSAVRPGNEQFF
DNA: TGCAGTGCGGTCCGACCTGGGAATGAGCAGTTCTTC

V: TRBV12-3/TRBV12-4
D: .
size: few
J: TRBJ2-1
CDR3: CASTRGQGTKLNEQFF
DNA: TGTGCCAGCACCCGCGGGCAGGGGACGAAGCTTAATGAGCAGTTCTTC

V: TRBV3-1
D: .
size: few
J: TRBJ1-2
CDR3: CASSQFDRTYGYTF
DNA: TGTGCCAGCAGCCAATTCGACAGGACCTATGGCTACACCTTC

V: TRBV5-1
D: TRBD2
size: .
J: TRBJ2-5
CDR3: CASSLPSGGAGETQYF
DNA: TGCGCCAGCAGCTTGCCCAGCGGGGGGGCCGGAGAGACCCAGTACTTC

V: TRBV5-5
D: .
size: few
J: TRBJ2-6
CDR3: CASSLRHPSGANVLTF
DNA: TGTGCCAGCAGCTTGAGGCATCCCTCTGGGGCCAACGTCCTGACTTTC

V: TRBV25-1
D: TRBD1
size: .
J: TRBJ2-5
CDR3: CASSEYRGYETQYF
DNA: TGTGCCAGCAGTGAATACAGGGGGTATGAGACCCAGTACTTC

V: TRBV28
D: .
size: .
J: TRBJ2-3
CDR3: CASSFWWEGTDTQYF
DNA: TGTGCCAGCAGTTTTTGGTGGGAGGGCACAGATACGCAGTATTTT

V: TRBV7-8
D: .
size: .
J: TRBJ2-6
CDR3: CASSPVSRSASGANVLTF
DNA: TGTGCCAGCAGCCCAGTATCCCGATCCGCCTCTGGGGCCAACGTCCTGACTTTC

V: TRBV3-1
D: TRBD2
size: .
J: TRBJ2-5
CDR3: CASSQGRGLQAIETQYF
DNA: TGTGCCAGCAGCCAGGGGAGGGGACTCCAGGCCATAGAGACCCAGTACTTC

V: TRBV6-1
D: .
size: .
J: TRBJ1-1
CDR3: CASSPYRDTEAFF
DNA: TGTGCCAGCAGTCCCTACCGGGACACTGAAGCTTTCTTT

V: TRBV6-5
D: TRBD2
size: few
J: TRBJ2-6
CDR3: CASSSLAGGPGANVLTF
DNA: TGTGCCAGCAGTTCTCTAGCGGGGGGGCCTGGGGCCAACGTCCTGACTTTC

V: TRBV25-1
D: .
size: .
J: TRBJ1-1
CDR3: CASSEYLGNTEAFF
DNA: TGTGCCAGCAGTGAATATCTGGGGAACACTGAAGCTTTCTTT

V: TRBV5-1
D: TRBD2
size: many
J: TRBJ2-7
CDR3: CASSLEGLAVRSYEQYF
DNA: TGCGCCAGCAGCTTGGAGGGACTAGCGGTTCGATCCTACGAGCAGTACTTC

V: TRBV7-9
D: TRBD2
size: many
J: TRBJ2-3
CDR3: CASSPSSPSGPTDTQYF
DNA: TGTGCCAGCAGCCCGAGCTCTCCTAGCGGGCCCACAGATACGCAGTATTTT

V: TRBV12-3/TRBV12-4
D: .
size: .
J: TRBJ2-2
CDR3: CASTLQGTGELFF
DNA: TGTGCCAGCACCCTTCAGGGAACCGGGGAGCTGTTTTTT

V: TRBV9
D: .
size: .
J: TRBJ2-1
CDR3: CASGMVDEQFF
DNA: TGTGCCAGTGGGATGGTTGATGAGCAGTTCTTC

V: TRBV11-2
D: .
size: few
J: TRBJ1-3
CDR3: CASSWGVIGSGAPSGNTIYF
DNA: TGTGCCAGCAGCTGGGGGGTTATTGGCTCGGGGGCCCCCTCTGGAAACACCATATATTTT

V: TRBV20-1
D: .
size: few
J: TRBJ2-3
CDR3: CSVSPLAEFTDTQYF
DNA: TGCAGTGTGTCCCCATTAGCGGAGTTCACAGATACGCAGTATTTT

V: TRBV2
D: .
size: .
J: TRBJ2-3
CDR3: CASSGTGLPQDTQYF
DNA: TGTGCCAGCAGTGGAACGGGACTCCCCCAGGATACGCAGTATTTT

V: TRBV10-3
D: .
size: .
J: TRBJ2-7
CDR3: CAISEWERSYEQYF
DNA: TGTGCCATCAGTGAATGGGAACGGTCCTACGAGCAGTACTTC